Included here is one TCR beta chain sequence, with context. It may be a read error: a sequence one base away is much more abundant. The V gene's germline CDR1 is SQVTM and CDR2 ANQGSEA. The CDR3 totals 14 residues. The time point: newly diagnosed GD, antithyroid drugs for less than 3 months. The TCR library used RNA extracted from PBMCs. Peripheral blood, 7 to 9.5 milliliters of it, was drawn into EDTA tubes. This entry comes from a study of regulatory T cells in long-lasting Graves disease. For TCR beta, libraries came from iRepertoire HTBI primers and Arm-PCR of CDR3 regions. TCRdb itself ran the multiplex PCR reads through MiXCR, one entry per CDR3 protein. The sample shows approximately 350,000 distinct CDR3 sequences, 12% of them seen only once. The same data also went into a second study, on T cells in Graves' hyperthyroidism and ophthalmopathy. This second study notes: Newly diagnosed patients aged 18 to 65 had hyperthyroidism of under 2 months' duration. Orbital computed tomography, thyroid ultrasound, serum thyroxine and TRAb, and clinical symptoms together informed the diagnoses. Researchers found most expanded thyroid clonotypes above 0.001 in blood as well.

The gene calls are TRBV29-1 and TRBJ2-7, with 10 nucleotides matching TRBD1. This receptor was identified in a woman aged 18-29 years with Graves disease. The source was peripheral blood mononuclear cells (PBMCs), collected at new diagnosis, from a patient treated with antithyroid drugs. Here the CDR3 DNA reads TGCAGCGTTGCGGCGACAGGGGGCCTGGGGGAGCAGTGCTTC. Its translation: CSVAATGGLGEQCF.